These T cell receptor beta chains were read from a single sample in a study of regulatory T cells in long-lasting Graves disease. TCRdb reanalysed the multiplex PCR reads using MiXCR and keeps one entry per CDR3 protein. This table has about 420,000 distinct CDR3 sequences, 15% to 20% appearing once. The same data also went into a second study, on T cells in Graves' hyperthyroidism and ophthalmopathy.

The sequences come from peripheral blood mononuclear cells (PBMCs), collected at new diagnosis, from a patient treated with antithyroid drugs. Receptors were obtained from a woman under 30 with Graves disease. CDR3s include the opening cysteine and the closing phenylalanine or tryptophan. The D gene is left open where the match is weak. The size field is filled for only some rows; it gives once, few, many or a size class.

CDR3nt: TGTGCCAGCCTAACCAGGGAAAACAATGAGCAGTTCTTC
CDR3aa: CASLTRENNEQFF
j_gene: TRBJ2-1
d_gene: NA
v_gene: TRBV18
abundance: many

CDR3nt: TGTGCCAGCAGCTTAAACCAGGCCAATTCACCCCTCCACTTT
CDR3aa: CASSLNQANSPLHF
j_gene: TRBJ1-6
d_gene: NA
v_gene: TRBV7-9
abundance: few

CDR3nt: TGCAGTGCTAGAGTAGGACTAGCCGCCTACAATGAGCAGTTCTTC
CDR3aa: CSARVGLAAYNEQFF
j_gene: TRBJ2-1
d_gene: TRBD2
v_gene: TRBV20-1
abundance: many

CDR3nt: TGTGCCAGTAAACTGGGTAGCGGATACTACAATGAGCAGTTCTTC
CDR3aa: CASKLGSGYYNEQFF
j_gene: TRBJ2-1
d_gene: NA
v_gene: TRBV19
abundance: NA

CDR3nt: TGTGCCAGCAGCCCGGGACAGGGGATAGAGACCCAGTACTTC
CDR3aa: CASSPGQGIETQYF
j_gene: TRBJ2-5
d_gene: TRBD1
v_gene: TRBV11-1
abundance: many

CDR3nt: TGCAGTGCTAGAGAGGGACAGACCCATGAGCAGTTCTTC
CDR3aa: CSAREGQTHEQFF
j_gene: TRBJ2-1
d_gene: TRBD1
v_gene: TRBV20-1
abundance: few

CDR3nt: TGTGCCAGCAGTTGGGGGACTAGCGCAGCCTACGAGCAGTACTTC
CDR3aa: CASSWGTSAAYEQYF
j_gene: TRBJ2-7
d_gene: TRBD2
v_gene: TRBV12-3/TRBV12-4
abundance: many

CDR3nt: TGTGCCAGCAGCCAACGCGGGAGTTGGGACACCGGGGAGCTGTTTTTT
CDR3aa: CASSQRGSWDTGELFF
j_gene: TRBJ2-2
d_gene: TRBD2
v_gene: TRBV3-1
abundance: many

CDR3nt: TGTGCCAGCAGCTTAGTTTCAGGGGATGTCGAGCAGTACTTC
CDR3aa: CASSLVSGDVEQYF
j_gene: TRBJ2-7
d_gene: NA
v_gene: TRBV7-9
abundance: many

CDR3nt: TGTGCCAGCAGTTACCGGACAGGGAGCTGGGGGCGCTCCTACGAGCAGTACTTC
CDR3aa: CASSYRTGSWGRSYEQYF
j_gene: TRBJ2-7
d_gene: TRBD1
v_gene: TRBV12-3/TRBV12-4
abundance: many

CDR3nt: TGTGCCAGCAGTAAGGAGGGGGCCGCTTTCAATGAGCAGTTCTTC
CDR3aa: CASSKEGAAFNEQFF
j_gene: TRBJ2-1
d_gene: NA
v_gene: TRBV6-1
abundance: many

CDR3nt: TGTGCCAGCAGCGACATAACAGGGAGTGGAGAGACCCAGTACTTC
CDR3aa: CASSDITGSGETQYF
j_gene: TRBJ2-5
d_gene: NA
v_gene: TRBV6-1
abundance: many

CDR3nt: TGTGCCAGCAGTAGGACTGGAAAATACGAGCAGTACTTC
CDR3aa: CASSRTGKYEQYF
j_gene: TRBJ2-7
d_gene: NA
v_gene: TRBV2
abundance: many

CDR3nt: TGTGCCAGTAAGACTAGCGGGATACCGATCAATGAGCAGTTCTTC
CDR3aa: CASKTSGIPINEQFF
j_gene: TRBJ2-1
d_gene: TRBD2
v_gene: TRBV19
abundance: NA

CDR3nt: TGTGCCATCAGTGAGTCGACCCCCGTCAATGAGCAGTTCTTC
CDR3aa: CAISESTPVNEQFF
j_gene: TRBJ2-1
d_gene: NA
v_gene: TRBV10-3
abundance: NA

CDR3nt: TGTGCCAGCCGATCGGGGGACAGGGAGTTTCAGCCCCAGCATTTT
CDR3aa: CASRSGDREFQPQHF
j_gene: TRBJ1-5
d_gene: TRBD1
v_gene: TRBV28
abundance: few

CDR3nt: TGCAGCGCTGAAGGCATACAGGGGGCTGCAACTAATGAAAAACTGTTTTTT
CDR3aa: CSAEGIQGAATNEKLFF
j_gene: TRBJ1-4
d_gene: TRBD1
v_gene: TRBV29-1
abundance: few

CDR3nt: TGTGCCAGCAGCTCTGTGGGGAGCGGGGAGCTGTTTTTT
CDR3aa: CASSSVGSGELFF
j_gene: TRBJ2-2
d_gene: NA
v_gene: TRBV5-4
abundance: NA

CDR3nt: TGCAGTGCTAGAGCGGGGGGTAGGAATCAGCCCCAGCATTTT
CDR3aa: CSARAGGRNQPQHF
j_gene: TRBJ1-5
d_gene: NA
v_gene: TRBV20-1
abundance: many

CDR3nt: TGTGCCAGCAGTCTAGCGGGAGAATTTTCCTACGAGCAGTACTTC
CDR3aa: CASSLAGEFSYEQYF
j_gene: TRBJ2-7
d_gene: TRBD2
v_gene: TRBV12-3/TRBV12-4
abundance: many

CDR3nt: TGTGCCAGCAGCTTAGTGGCCCCTACTGGAAAACTGTTTTTT
CDR3aa: CASSLVAPTGKLFF
j_gene: TRBJ1-4
d_gene: NA
v_gene: TRBV7-9
abundance: few

CDR3nt: TGTGCCAGCAGTTTTTGGCTCGGCGGCAATCAGCCCCAGCATTTT
CDR3aa: CASSFWLGGNQPQHF
j_gene: TRBJ1-5
d_gene: NA
v_gene: TRBV28
abundance: NA

CDR3nt: TGTGCCAGCAGCCCCGGATCCCAAGAGACCCAGTACTTC
CDR3aa: CASSPGSQETQYF
j_gene: TRBJ2-5
d_gene: NA
v_gene: TRBV18
abundance: many

CDR3nt: TGTGCCAGCAGCTTAGGGCCCAATAACGAAGCTTTCTTT
CDR3aa: CASSLGPNNEAFF
j_gene: TRBJ1-1
d_gene: NA
v_gene: TRBV7-9
abundance: few

CDR3nt: TGTGCCAGCAGCTTAGTGGTGAACACCGGGGAGCTGTTTTTT
CDR3aa: CASSLVVNTGELFF
j_gene: TRBJ2-2
d_gene: NA
v_gene: TRBV5-1
abundance: many

CDR3nt: TGTGCCAGCAGCTTATCCGACGAGCAGTACTTC
CDR3aa: CASSLSDEQYF
j_gene: TRBJ2-7
d_gene: NA
v_gene: TRBV12-3/TRBV12-4
abundance: many

CDR3nt: TGTGCCAGCAGCTTGGCCGGGGTTGGGAGGGCTATTGAGCAGTTCTTC
CDR3aa: CASSLAGVGRAIEQFF
j_gene: TRBJ2-1
d_gene: TRBD2
v_gene: TRBV11-2
abundance: many

CDR3nt: TGTGCCAGCTCGGACTGGGACGGAGGATACGGCTACACCTTC
CDR3aa: CASSDWDGGYGYTF
j_gene: TRBJ1-2
d_gene: NA
v_gene: TRBV18
abundance: many

CDR3nt: TGTGCCAGCAGCTTAGCGGGACAGACAATTACCTACGAGCAGTACTTC
CDR3aa: CASSLAGQTITYEQYF
j_gene: TRBJ2-7
d_gene: TRBD1
v_gene: TRBV7-9
abundance: many

CDR3nt: TGTGCCAGCAGCAGTACCGCACCCGATTCACCCCTCCACTTT
CDR3aa: CASSSTAPDSPLHF
j_gene: TRBJ1-6
d_gene: NA
v_gene: TRBV6-1
abundance: NA

CDR3nt: TGCAGTGCTAGAGATTACCAGCGGGTCACCGGGGAGCTGTTTTTT
CDR3aa: CSARDYQRVTGELFF
j_gene: TRBJ2-2
d_gene: NA
v_gene: TRBV20-1
abundance: few

CDR3nt: TGTGCCAGCAGCCGAATGTCCTACAATGAGCAGTTCTTC
CDR3aa: CASSRMSYNEQFF
j_gene: TRBJ2-1
d_gene: NA
v_gene: TRBV2
abundance: many

CDR3nt: TGTGCCAGCAGCGAATCAGGGACAATACGTTTCTACAATGAGCAGTTCTTC
CDR3aa: CASSESGTIRFYNEQFF
j_gene: TRBJ2-1
d_gene: NA
v_gene: TRBV12-3/TRBV12-4
abundance: many

CDR3nt: TGTGCCAGCAGGTCAGGGACTAGCGGGTACGAGCAGTACTTC
CDR3aa: CASRSGTSGYEQYF
j_gene: TRBJ2-7
d_gene: TRBD2
v_gene: TRBV7-2
abundance: many

CDR3nt: TGTGCCAGCAGTGAATTAAGGACAGCTAACTATGGCTACACCTTC
CDR3aa: CASSELRTANYGYTF
j_gene: TRBJ1-2
d_gene: NA
v_gene: TRBV6-1
abundance: many

CDR3nt: TGTGCCAGCAGTTTGCGGGGAAGCAACACTGAAGCTTTCTTT
CDR3aa: CASSLRGSNTEAFF
j_gene: TRBJ1-1
d_gene: NA
v_gene: TRBV27
abundance: NA

CDR3nt: TGCAGTGCTAGAGATGTCGGTAGCAATCAGCCCCAGCATTTT
CDR3aa: CSARDVGSNQPQHF
j_gene: TRBJ1-5
d_gene: NA
v_gene: TRBV20-1
abundance: few

CDR3nt: TGTGCCAGCAGCTCGGGACTAGCGGGAGTTATTCCAGATACGCAGTATTTT
CDR3aa: CASSSGLAGVIPDTQYF
j_gene: TRBJ2-3
d_gene: TRBD2
v_gene: TRBV11-2
abundance: NA

CDR3nt: TGTGCCAGCGCAAGGGTTGCGGGCCTATACAATGAGCAGTTCTTC
CDR3aa: CASARVAGLYNEQFF
j_gene: TRBJ2-1
d_gene: NA
v_gene: TRBV7-8
abundance: many

CDR3nt: TGTGCCAGCAGTCCTATAGCGGGAGCGGCCGGGGAGCTGTTTTTT
CDR3aa: CASSPIAGAAGELFF
j_gene: TRBJ2-2
d_gene: TRBD2
v_gene: TRBV27
abundance: many

CDR3nt: TGTGCCAGCAGCTCACTAGCGGGAGTACTCGGGGAGCTGTTTTTT
CDR3aa: CASSSLAGVLGELFF
j_gene: TRBJ2-2
d_gene: TRBD2
v_gene: TRBV7-9
abundance: few

CDR3nt: TGTGCCGTCTTAGGGGAGGAGTACAATGAGCAGTTCTTC
CDR3aa: CAVLGEEYNEQFF
j_gene: TRBJ2-1
d_gene: NA
v_gene: TRBV11-2
abundance: many

CDR3nt: TGTGCCAGCAGCCAAGTCCACGAGCAGTACTTC
CDR3aa: CASSQVHEQYF
j_gene: TRBJ2-7
d_gene: NA
v_gene: TRBV3-1
abundance: many

CDR3nt: TGCAGTGCTAGTCAAGGGGGCGCGGTACATGGCTACACCTTC
CDR3aa: CSASQGGAVHGYTF
j_gene: TRBJ1-2
d_gene: TRBD1
v_gene: TRBV20-1
abundance: NA

CDR3nt: TGCAGCGTTTTCCTCAGAATGAACACTGAAGCTTTCTTT
CDR3aa: CSVFLRMNTEAFF
j_gene: TRBJ1-1
d_gene: NA
v_gene: TRBV29-1
abundance: NA

CDR3nt: TGTGCCAGCAGCCTCCCCCAACTAGCGGGATTCTGGGAGCAGTTCTTC
CDR3aa: CASSLPQLAGFWEQFF
j_gene: TRBJ2-1
d_gene: TRBD2
v_gene: TRBV7-2
abundance: NA

CDR3nt: TGTGCCAGCAGCGTTGGGACAGGGGGCTCGGGGTACACTGAAGCTTTCTTT
CDR3aa: CASSVGTGGSGYTEAFF
j_gene: TRBJ1-1
d_gene: TRBD1
v_gene: TRBV9
abundance: NA

CDR3nt: TGCAGTGCTAGTTCGAGGGCCTTTGGAGAGACCCAGTACTTC
CDR3aa: CSASSRAFGETQYF
j_gene: TRBJ2-5
d_gene: NA
v_gene: TRBV20-1
abundance: many

CDR3nt: TGTGCCAGCAGACCTAGCGGGAGACGAGCCGGGGAGCTGTTTTTT
CDR3aa: CASRPSGRRAGELFF
j_gene: TRBJ2-2
d_gene: TRBD2
v_gene: TRBV6-1
abundance: NA